This T cell receptor beta chain emerged from a study of blood T cells in healthy people across ages. CDR1 DFQATT and CDR2 SNEGSKA come from the germline V gene (reference sequence). V was pared by 1 base and J by 5 bases, with 3 bases of the junction left unmatched. The CDR3 spans 13 residues. Broader study findings: Researchers judged that diversity estimates from one million T cells fell short of true values. Naive CD4+ cells and diversity were both higher in long-lived donors than in aged donors.

This clonotype occurred a few times. The target antigen is unknown. Next came a second PCR, run for roughly 6 to 11 cycles, which used a sample-barcoded 5' primer along with a J-beta primer mix. TCRdb passed the 5' RACE reads through MiXCR, listing each CDR3 protein once. The sample lists hundreds of thousands of distinct CDR3 sequences; around 49% were seen once. The origin of this receptor is a woman aged 60-75 years in good health. The sample comprised blood. The chain joins TRBV20-1 to TRBJ2-3, with 7 bases that match TRBD2. The CDR3 sequence: CSARGEGIDTQYF. The CDR3 DNA reads as TGCAGTGCTAGAGGGGAGGGCATAGATACGCAGTATTTT.